These T cell receptor beta chains were read from a single sample in a study of beta chain features in type 1 diabetes. Clones were read by immunoSEQ multiplex PCR, and TCRdb kept only the in-frame ones, dropping some. This table holds about 410,000 clones, around 14% found once. Sequences were obtained from naive CD4+ T cells from blood. The receptors derive from a man younger than 40 in good health. Both conserved end residues are part of each CDR3. D genes are given only for firm matches. Size is stated for part of the rows, as once, few or many counts, or as a class when the clone is expanded.

len,j_gene,v_gene,d_gene,abundance,CDR3nt,CDR3aa
14,TRBJ1-1,TRBV7-2,-,few,TGTGCCAGCAGCTTCACCCAGGAGGGTACTGAAGCTTTCTTT,CASSFTQEGTEAFF
14,TRBJ1-1,TRBV19,-,-,TGTGCCAGTAGTATAGGGGGCACGAACACTGAAGCTTTCTTT,CASSIGGTNTEAFF
14,TRBJ2-5,TRBV6-6,-,-,TGTGCCAGCAGTTATCAGGCAGGACGAGAGACCCAGTACTTC,CASSYQAGRETQYF
13,TRBJ2-2,TRBV4-2,-,few,TGTGCCAGCAGCCAAGATCTGCTAGGGGAGCTGTTTTTT,CASSQDLLGELFF
14,TRBJ1-5,TRBV7-9,-,-,TGTGCCAGCAGCTTAGAACTAAGCAATCAGCCCCAGCATTTT,CASSLELSNQPQHF
14,TRBJ1-2,TRBV14,-,-,TGTGCCAGCAGCCAGATTGGGTGGGCCTATGGCTACACCTTC,CASSQIGWAYGYTF
16,TRBJ2-3,TRBV30,TRBD2,-,TGTGCCTGGGACCCTTCGAGGACTAGCGTAACAGATACGCAGTATTTT,CAWDPSRTSVTDTQYF
15,TRBJ1-3,TRBV9,-,few,TGTGCCAGCACCGACGAAACCGGGACTCCGAACACCATATATTTT,CASTDETGTPNTIYF
16,TRBJ2-3,TRBV5-4,-,-,TGTGCCAGCAGCTTGGCGAGCGGGCTCACGGGAGATACGCAGTATTTT,CASSLASGLTGDTQYF
15,TRBJ1-5,TRBV5-4,-,-,TGTGCCAGCAGCTTGGGGGGGGCTGATAATCAGCCCCAGCATTTT,CASSLGGADNQPQHF
13,TRBJ1-5,TRBV6-1,-,-,TGTGCCAGCAGCCGAGCGTCCCATCAGCCCCAGCATTTT,CASSRASHQPQHF
16,TRBJ1-2,TRBV7-2,TRBD1,once,TGTGCCAGCAGCTTAGCCTTTGGACAGGGGAACTATGGCTACACCTTC,CASSLAFGQGNYGYTF
15,TRBJ2-5,TRBV7-2,-,few,TGTGCCAGCAGACGAACCGGGACACCAAGGGAGACCCAGTACTTC,CASRRTGTPRETQYF
14,TRBJ2-7,TRBV14,-,few,TGTGCCAGCAGCCAGCCGGACAGCTCCTACGAGCAGTACTTC,CASSQPDSSYEQYF
15,TRBJ2-1,TRBV9,-,few,TGTGCCAGCAGCGTAGAACCCTCGGTAGGCGATGAGCAGTTCTTC,CASSVEPSVGDEQFF
15,TRBJ2-1,TRBV9,TRBD1,few,TGTGCCAGCAGCACCCGGGACAGGGGGTTCGGTGAGCAGTTCTTC,CASSTRDRGFGEQFF